This TCR beta chain originates from a study of graft-versus-host responses after intestinal transplantation. There are 14 residues in the CDR3. The germline V and J ends were trimmed by 3 bases and 1 base, with 9 bases remaining between them. Germline-derived CDR1 and CDR2 are MGHRA and YSYEKL. Assay: immunoSEQ multiplex PCR; the TCRdb copy retains only in-frame clones and omits some. The sample consists of 14,000 or so clones, 33% of them appearing once. The sample consisted of alloreactive CD4+ T cells from a mixed lymphocyte reaction culture, taken before intestinal transplant. The subset here: CFSE-low proliferating T cells sorted from approximately six-day pre-transplant mixed lymphocyte reaction (GvH or HvG direction). The receptor's source is a human patient who received an intestinal transplant. The genes are TRBV4-1 and TRBJ1-2; D is undetermined. This CDR3 is CASSQVAGNYGYTF. Here the CDR3 DNA reads TGCGCCAGCAGCCAGGTAGCAGGTAACTATGGCTACACCTTC.